This passage covers 14 T cell receptor beta chains from one sample sequenced in a study of identical twins. TCRdb ran MiXCR on the 5' RACE reads and lists one entry per CDR3 protein. The table records 250,000 or so distinct CDR3 sequences, approximately 7% of them present only once. The same sample was also studied in work on yellow fever vaccine responses in identical twins.

Sequenced material: memory (CD45RO+) T cells sorted from blood. These receptors came from a woman between 18 and 30 years old in good health.

This clonotype was picked up many times. The chain couples TRBV5-1 to TRBJ1-4, with unresolved D. The CDR3 extends over 14 amino acids. CDR1 SGHRS and CDR2 YFSETQ come from the germline V gene. V was pared by 5 bases and J by 5 bases, with 13 bases between. The CDR3: CASSSGRMNEKLFF. CDR3 nucleotide sequence: TGCGCCAGCAGTTCAGGACGGATGAATGAAAAACTGTTTTTT.

This clonotype was seen repeatedly, ten times or more. This chain uses TRBV5-6 with TRBJ1-1, with TRBD1 matching over 7 bases. Germline trimming cut 3 bases from V and 4 bases from J; bases unmatched to any gene: 9. This CDR3 has 15 amino acids. Per germline, CDR1 SGHDT and CDR2 YYEEEE. CDR3 in DNA: TGTGCCAGCAGCTCCCGTAGGGGACAGATCACTGAAGCTTTCTTT. Its protein product is CASSSRRGQITEAFF.

This clonotype was counted only a few times. The chain carries TRBV6-1 and TRBJ1-1; 8 bases line up with TRBD1. Per germline, CDR1 MNHNS and CDR2 SASEGT. The CDR3 consists of 13 residues. The V segment lost 6 bases and the J segment 7 bases; nucleotides outside the gene matches: 7. Here the CDR3 reads CASRAGTGNEAFF. For the CDR3, the DNA is TGTGCCAGCAGGGCCGGGACAGGCAATGAAGCTTTCTTT.

This clonotype was picked up a small number of times. The CDR3 spells CSALDSHNQPQHF. CDR3 DNA sequence: TGCAGTGCTCTAGACAGTCACAATCAGCCCCAGCATTTT. J is TRBJ1-5 and V is TRBV20-1; tentative D call: TRBD1 (5 bases). The V end was cut by 5 bases, the J end by 3 bases, with 11 bases between. Germline assignment: CDR1 DFQATT and CDR2 SNEGSKA (reference sequence). CDR3 length equals 13 residues.

The sample holds a few counts of this clonotype. The chain recombines TRBV7-8 with TRBJ2-7; no clear D. This CDR3 has 13 amino acids. V lost 5 bases, J lost 4 bases, and 12 bases lay in between. Germline lookup yields CDR1 SGHVS and CDR2 FQNEAQ. CDR3 sequence reads: CASSIKAIYEQYF. CDR3 bases: TGTGCCAGCAGCATTAAAGCGATTTACGAGCAGTACTTC.

The rearrangement links TRBV12-3 or TRBV12-4 to TRBJ2-1; D is possibly TRBD1 or TRBD2 (5 bases each). The V gene lost 8 bases and the J gene lost 4 bases, with 18 bases spanning the gap. The CDR3 has 15 amino acids. CDR3 amino acids: CASGGPLLRYNEQFF. CDR3 sequence (DNA): TGTGCCAGCGGGGGACCCCTGTTACGATACAATGAGCAGTTCTTC.

This clonotype was counted many times. The chain links TRBV20-1 to TRBJ2-1; TRBD2 might be the D (6 bases). V lost 5 bases and J 9 bases, leaving 20 bases between the germline ends. Germline CDR1 is DFQATT and CDR2 is SNEGSKA (reference sequence). The CDR3 is made up of 14 amino acids. This CDR3 reads CSAGRDSDVGEQFF. The CDR3 DNA reads TGCAGTGCTGGCCGGGACTCAGACGTGGGTGAGCAGTTCTTC.

The V gene is TRBV2, the J gene TRBJ2-1; D unclear. The CDR3 is 14 amino acids. In germline, CDR1 is SNHLY, CDR2 FYNNEI. V was cut by 6 bases and J by 0 bases, with 9 bases left in between. The CDR3 region has the DNA TGTGCCAGCAGGCAGAGAAGCTCCTACAATGAGCAGTTCTTC. Residues: CASRQRSSYNEQFF.

This chain joins TRBV10-1 and TRBJ1-2, with 10 nucleotides matching TRBD1. CDR1 WNHNN and CDR2 SYGVQD come from the germline V gene (reference sequence). Trimming cost V 10 bases and J 6 bases; bases outside gene matches: 5. The CDR3 sequence is 12 residues long. The CDR3 sequence is CANLGQGNGYTF. For the CDR3, the DNA is TGCGCCAACCTGGGACAGGGGAATGGCTACACCTTC.

This clonotype was picked up a small number of times. The chain employs TRBV11-2 and TRBJ2-7; weak D call: TRBD1 (5 bases). V was shortened by 10 bases and J by 5 bases, with 12 bases between the two germline ends. The CDR3 runs 11 residues. The germline gives CDR1 SGHAT, CDR2 FQNNGV. Here the CDR3 reads CATTSDNEQYF. The CDR3 coding sequence is TGTGCCACCACCTCGGACAACGAGCAGTACTTC.

The chain joins TRBV24-1 to TRBJ2-2, with D uncertain. The CDR3 contains 13 residues. Germline V lookup: CDR1 KGHDR, CDR2 SFDVKD. The ends were cut back, 0 bases at V and 5 bases at J, with 3 bases in the middle. CDR3 sequence (DNA): TGTGCCACCAGTGATTTGGGGACCGGGGAGCTGTTTTTT. This encodes CATSDLGTGELFF.

The CDR3: CASSEDTSLNTGELFF. The CDR3 nucleotides read TGTGCCAGCAGTGAGGACACTAGCCTAAACACCGGGGAGCTGTTTTTT. This chain joins TRBV2 and TRBJ2-2, with D possibly TRBD2 on 6 matching bases. Trimming pared 3 bases from V and 2 bases from J, leaving 13 bases between. The germline V gene encodes CDR1 SNHLY and CDR2 FYNNEI. The CDR3 length is 16 residues.

This clonotype was seen a few times. The chain is built from TRBV10-3 and TRBJ2-1, with 9 bases matching TRBD2. The CDR3 covers 23 residues. Germline V gene data show CDR1 as ENHRY and CDR2 as SYGVKD. With 4 bases clipped from V and 0 bases from J, the junction kept 25 bases outside the gene matches. CDR3 DNA sequence: TGTGCCATCAGTGTGACACTTAAAAGACTAGCGGAAAACAACCAGAGCTCCTACAATGAGCAGTTCTTC. The encoded protein is CAISVTLKRLAENNQSSYNEQFF.

This clonotype was recorded many times. This chain links TRBV12-3 or TRBV12-4 with TRBJ1-4, with 8 bases identical to TRBD1. The CDR3 runs 14 residues. J was trimmed by 6 bases and V by 8 bases; bases with no gene match: 8. The CDR3 coding sequence is TGTGCCAGCGGCCGGGACAGGACGTATGAAAAACTGTTTTTT. It codes for CASGRDRTYEKLFF.